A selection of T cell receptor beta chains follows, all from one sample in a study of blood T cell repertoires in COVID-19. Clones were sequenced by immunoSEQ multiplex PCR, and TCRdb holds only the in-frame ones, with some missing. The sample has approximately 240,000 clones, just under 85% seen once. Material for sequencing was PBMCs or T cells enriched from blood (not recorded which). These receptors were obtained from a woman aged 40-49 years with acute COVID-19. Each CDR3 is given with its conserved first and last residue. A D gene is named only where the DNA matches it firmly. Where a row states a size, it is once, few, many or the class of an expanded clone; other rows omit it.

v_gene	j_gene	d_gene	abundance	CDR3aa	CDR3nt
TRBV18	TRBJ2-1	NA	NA	CVTLGGENNEQFF	TGTGTCACCCTGGGAGGTGAAAACAATGAGCAGTTCTTC
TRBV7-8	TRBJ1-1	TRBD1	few	CASSFGQGEAFF	TGTGCCAGCAGTTTCGGACAGGGAGAAGCTTTCTTT
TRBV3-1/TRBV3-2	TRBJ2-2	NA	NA	CASSRPREYTGELFF	TGTGCCAGCAGCCGCCCCCGGGAATACACCGGGGAGCTGTTTTTT
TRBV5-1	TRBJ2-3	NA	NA	CASSLDLARPDTQYF	TGCGCCAGCAGCTTGGACCTAGCCAGGCCAGATACGCAGTATTTT
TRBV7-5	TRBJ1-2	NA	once	CARSSTGQGDYGYTF	TGTGCCAGAAGCTCTACGGGACAGGGCGATTATGGCTACACCTTC
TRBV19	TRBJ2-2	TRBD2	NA	CASSISGRAGMGTGELFF	TGTGCCAGTAGTATTAGCGGGAGGGCAGGAATGGGCACCGGGGAGCTGTTTTTT
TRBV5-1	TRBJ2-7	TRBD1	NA	CASSPTGWDEQYF	TGCGCCAGCAGCCCGACAGGGTGGGACGAGCAGTACTTC
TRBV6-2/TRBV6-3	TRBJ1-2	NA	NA	CASSYGPGFNYGYTF	TGTGCCAGCAGTTATGGTCCAGGGTTTAACTATGGCTACACCTTC
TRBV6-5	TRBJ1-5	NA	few	CASTLDRRNQPQHF	TGTGCCAGCACCCTAGACAGGCGTAATCAGCCCCAGCATTTT
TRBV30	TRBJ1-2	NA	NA	CAWRGQATNYGYTF	TGTGCCTGGAGGGGGCAGGCCACAAACTATGGCTACACCTTC
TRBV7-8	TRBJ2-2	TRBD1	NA	CASSSRRGPGTGELFF	TGTGCCAGCAGCTCCCGCAGGGGGCCCGGCACCGGGGAGCTGTTTTTT
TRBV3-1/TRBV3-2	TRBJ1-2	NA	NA	CASSLLGGPLRYGYTF	TGTGCCAGCAGCCTGTTGGGGGGGCCCTTAAGATATGGCTACACCTTC
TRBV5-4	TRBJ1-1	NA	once	CASSFRGTEAFF	TGTGCCAGCAGCTTTCGGGGGACTGAAGCTTTCTTT
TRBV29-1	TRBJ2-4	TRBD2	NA	CSVTLLAGGNIQYF	TGCAGCGTTACCTTACTAGCGGGGGGTAACATTCAGTACTTC
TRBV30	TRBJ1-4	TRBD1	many	CAWSVSHTGVDEKLFF	TGTGCCTGGAGTGTATCCCATACAGGGGTAGATGAAAAACTGTTTTTT
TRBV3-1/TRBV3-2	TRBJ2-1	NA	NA	CASSQTIFNEQFF	TGTGCCAGCAGCCAAACTATTTTCAATGAGCAGTTCTTC
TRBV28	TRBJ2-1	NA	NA	CASSGSYNEQFF	TGTGCCAGCAGTGGCAGTTACAATGAGCAGTTCTTC
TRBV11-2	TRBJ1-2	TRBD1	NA	CASSQGGALYGYTF	TGTGCCAGCAGCCAGGGGGGAGCCCTCTATGGCTACACCTTC
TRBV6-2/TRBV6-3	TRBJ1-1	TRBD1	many	CASSYGTGGLNTEAFF	TGTGCCAGCAGTTACGGGACAGGGGGTTTGAACACTGAAGCTTTCTTT
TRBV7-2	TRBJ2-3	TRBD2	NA	CASSLEGRADTQYF	TGTGCCAGCAGCTTAGAAGGGAGGGCAGATACGCAGTATTTT
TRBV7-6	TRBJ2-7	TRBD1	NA	CASSSTGGYEQYF	TGTGCCAGCAGCTCGACAGGGGGCTACGAGCAGTACTTC
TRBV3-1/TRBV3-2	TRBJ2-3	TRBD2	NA	CASSQASGGAGDTQYF	TGTGCCAGCAGCCAAGCTAGCGGGGGGGCGGGAGATACGCAGTATTTT
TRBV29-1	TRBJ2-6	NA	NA	CSAQSGANVLTF	TGCAGCGCGCAGTCTGGGGCCAACGTCCTGACTTTC
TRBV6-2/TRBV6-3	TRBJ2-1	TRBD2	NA	CASSSQAGGVYNEQFF	TGTGCCAGCAGTTCGCAAGCGGGGGGCGTTTACAATGAGCAGTTCTTC
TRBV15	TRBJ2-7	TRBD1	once	CATSPRTGPYEQYF	TGTGCCACCAGCCCGCGGACAGGACCCTACGAGCAGTACTTC
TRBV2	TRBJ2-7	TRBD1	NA	CASSQNPDRGSYEQYF	TGTGCCAGCAGTCAAAACCCGGACAGGGGCTCCTACGAGCAGTACTTC
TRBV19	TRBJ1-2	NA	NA	CASSMGTSGYSNYGYTF	TGTGCCAGTAGTATGGGGACTTCAGGGTATTCTAACTATGGCTACACCTTC
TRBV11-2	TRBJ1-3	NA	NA	CASSLDRGNTIYF	TGTGCCAGCAGCTTAGACCGGGGAAACACCATATATTTT
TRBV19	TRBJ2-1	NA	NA	CASSPTGGGYNEQFF	TGTGCCAGTAGTCCCACAGGGGGGGGCTACAATGAGCAGTTCTTC
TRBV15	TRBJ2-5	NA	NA	CATSRDPPETQYF	TGTGCCACCAGCAGAGATCCTCCAGAGACCCAGTACTTC
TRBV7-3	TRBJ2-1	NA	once	CASSEGPGDEQFF	TGTGCCAGCAGCGAAGGACCCGGGGATGAGCAGTTCTTC
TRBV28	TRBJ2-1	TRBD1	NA	CASAPPRGQGQYEQFF	TGTGCCAGCGCTCCACCACGCGGACAGGGTCAGTATGAGCAGTTCTTC
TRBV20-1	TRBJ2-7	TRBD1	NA	CSASGRGDRANF	TGCAGTGCTAGTGGGCGAGGCGACAGGGCTAATTTC
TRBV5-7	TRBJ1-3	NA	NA	CASSFFTGNTIYF	TGTGCCAGCAGCTTTTTTACTGGAAACACCATATATTTT
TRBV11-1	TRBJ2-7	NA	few	CASSLTRSYEQYF	TGTGCCAGCAGCTTGACTAGATCCTACGAGCAGTACTTC
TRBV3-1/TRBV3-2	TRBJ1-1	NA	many	CASSPLGAFGTEAFF	TGTGCCAGCAGCCCCTTAGGGGCTTTCGGCACTGAAGCTTTCTTT
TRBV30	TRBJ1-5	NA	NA	CAWSSPGSNQPQHF	TGTGCCTGGAGTTCCCCAGGGAGCAATCAGCCCCAGCATTTT
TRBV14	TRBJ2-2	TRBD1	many	CASSQNRGHTGELFF	TGTGCCAGCAGCCAAAATAGGGGGCACACCGGGGAGCTGTTTTTT
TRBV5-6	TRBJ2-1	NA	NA	CASSPVDRYNEQFF	TGTGCCAGCAGCCCGGTTGACAGGTACAATGAGCAGTTCTTC
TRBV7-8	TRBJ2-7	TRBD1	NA	CASSLSGTAYEQYF	TGTGCCAGCAGCTTATCAGGGACAGCCTACGAGCAGTACTTC
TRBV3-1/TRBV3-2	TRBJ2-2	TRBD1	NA	CASSPRGQGVTGELFF	TGTGCCAGCAGCCCCAGGGGACAGGGAGTCACCGGGGAGCTGTTTTTT
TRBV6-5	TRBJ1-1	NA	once	CASIAENTEAFF	TGTGCCAGCATAGCAGAGAACACTGAAGCTTTCTTT
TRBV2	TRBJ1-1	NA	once	CASSLQGPEAFF	TGTGCCAGCAGTTTACAGGGTCCTGAAGCTTTCTTT
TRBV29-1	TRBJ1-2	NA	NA	CSVEGTELGGYTF	TGCAGCGTTGAAGGGACTGAGCTGGGTGGCTACACCTTC
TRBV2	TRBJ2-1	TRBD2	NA	CASSAGGLLNEQFF	TGTGCCAGCAGTGCGGGGGGGCTTCTTAATGAGCAGTTCTTC
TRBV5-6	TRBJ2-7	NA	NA	CASILGERGRLYEQYF	NA
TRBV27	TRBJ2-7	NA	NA	CASSFVSSSYEQYF	TGTGCCAGCAGTTTTGTTTCCTCCTCCTACGAGCAGTACTTC
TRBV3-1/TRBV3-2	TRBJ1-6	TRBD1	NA	CASGRDRNSPLHF	TGTGCCAGCGGGCGGGACAGAAATTCACCCCTCCACTTT